The present entry profiles one T cell receptor beta chain with its context. The antigen remains undetermined. As the CDR3 is not closed by the conserved phenylalanine or tryptophan, this likely results from a read error. It is unclear where the CDR3 begins or ends on the DNA, so no DNA is shown, and the CDR3 is as TCRdb lists it. Germline CDR1 reads SGHTA; CDR2 reads FQGNSA. The CDR3 adds up to 9 amino acids, both ends counted. The source of the sample is a study of blood T cells in healthy people across ages. Study-wide findings and caveats: Higher diversity, along with more naive CD4+ cells, distinguished long-lived donors from aged donors.

A second PCR of about 7 to 12 cycles used a sample-barcoded 5' primer and a J-beta primer mix. Each of the cDNA molecules was tagged by a template-switch adaptor with 12 random nucleotides. One entry per CDR3 protein, called by TCRdb with MiXCR from the 5' RACE reads. The sample lists around 400,000 distinct CDR3 sequences; approximately 52% were seen once. The chain joins TRBV7-2 to TRBJ2-6; no check of the table's D call, TRBD2, against the DNA was made. The TCR was taken from a man aged 55 to 70 in good health. The sample was blood. CDR3 protein: CASSSDLLA.